Below are 10 T cell receptor beta chains sequenced from a single sample in a study of blood T cells in healthy people across ages. The use of a sample-barcoded 5' primer and a J-beta primer mix characterized a second PCR of 7 to 11 cycles. TCRdb recomputed calls from the 5' RACE reads with MiXCR, one row per CDR3 protein. The data contain around 620,000 distinct CDR3 sequences, approximately 25% of them singletons. Input material: blood. Source of these receptors: a woman in her seventies in good health.

The chain is built from TRBV24-1 and TRBJ1-2; no reliable D call. Deletions cut 3 bases from V and 4 bases from J, with 5 bases between. CDR3 length: 12 residues. Germline CDR1 KGHDR, CDR2 SFDVKD. CDR3 DNA sequence: TGTGCCACCAGTGATCCACTCTATGGCTACACCTTC. Translation: CATSDPLYGYTF.

The rearrangement joins TRBV3-1 to TRBJ2-1; D might be TRBD2 (6 bases). The CDR3 sequence is 16 residues long. Trimming stripped 6 bases from V and 3 bases from J, with 18 bases between. Germline CDR1 is LGHDT and CDR2 is YNNKEL (reference sequence). Here the CDR3 DNA reads TGTGCCAGCAGTCCCCGGGACTCCTCTAACTACAATGAGCAGTTCTTC. Translated: CASSPRDSSNYNEQFF.

The chain recombines TRBV4-1 with TRBJ1-2; no definite D call. Per the germline V gene, CDR1 is MGHRA and CDR2 is YSYEKL. The V end was cut by 2 bases, the J end by 7 bases, with 17 bases between. There are 15 residues in the CDR3. The CDR3 DNA reads TGCGCCAGCAGCCAAAGCCCCCTACGCGGTAGTGGCTACACCTTC. Translation gives CASSQSPLRGSGYTF.

The rearrangement joins TRBV4-3 to TRBJ2-5, with 9 positions matching TRBD2. Judging by the DNA end, TRBJ2-1 fits better; the J call may be wrong. Germline-derived CDR1 and CDR2 are LGHNA and YSLEER. CDR3 length equals 15 residues. The CDR3 loop is CASSQVAGVNNEQFF. Written as DNA, the CDR3 is TGCGCCAGCAGCCAAGTAGCGGGGGTTAACAATGAGCAGTTCTTC.

In its sample, this clonotype was seen a few times. The genes are TRBV7-2 and TRBJ2-7; TRBD2 is a possible D gene (5 bases). There are 14 residues in the CDR3. The germline CDR1 and CDR2 sequences are SGHTA and FQGNSA. V lost 5 bases and J lost 0, with 11 bases in between. This CDR3 is CASSIGIFSYEQYF. CDR3 coding DNA: TGTGCCAGCAGCATCGGGATATTCTCCTACGAGCAGTACTTC. The full variable domain, rest sourced from reference TRBV7-2 and TRBJ2-7, is GAGVSQSPSNKVTEKGKDVELRCDPISGHTALYWYRQSLGQGLEFLIYFQGNSAPDKSGLPSDRFSAERTGGSVSTLTIQRTQQEDSAVYLCASSIGIFSYEQYFGPGTRLTVT.

The chain couples TRBV18 to TRBJ1-6, with D possibly matching TRBD1 (5 bases). Germline loops: CDR1 KGHSH, CDR2 LQKENI. The V end was cut by 3 bases, the J end by 8 bases, with 11 bases between. The CDR3 runs to 14 residues. CDR3: CASSPAGGYSPLHF. DNA of the CDR3: TGTGCCAGCTCACCTGCGGGGGGTTATTCACCCCTCCACTTT. The full variable domain, completed using reference TRBV18 and TRBJ1-6, is NAGVMQNPRHLVRRRGQEARLRCSPMKGHSHVYWYRQLPEEGLKFMVYLQKENIIDESGMPKERFSAEFPKEGPSILRIQQVVRGDSAAYFCASSPAGGYSPLHFGNGTRLTVT.

The J gene is TRBJ1-5, the V gene TRBV11-2; D may be TRBD1 (6 bases). Germline values: CDR1 SGHAT, CDR2 FQNNGV. The length of the CDR3 is 14 residues. The V gene lost 4 bases and the J gene lost 3 bases, with 10 bases spanning the gap. The DNA for the CDR3 is TGTGCCAGCAGCTCCGGGGGCCTCAATCAGCCCCAGCATTTT. This sequence encodes CASSSGGLNQPQHF. The full variable domain, with the rest looked up from reference TRBV11-2 and TRBJ1-5, is EAGVAQSPRYKIIEKRQSVAFWCNPISGHATLYWYQQILGQGPKLLIQFQNNGVVDDSQLPKDRFSAERLKGVDSTLKIQPAKLEDSAVYLCASSSGGLNQPQHFGDGTRLSIL.

To note about this clonotype: The junction departs from germline at one end; a sequencing error may be responsible. The chain links TRBV20-1 to TRBJ2-2; D perhaps matches TRBD2 (5 bases). CDR1 DFQATT and CDR2 SNEGSKA come from the germline V gene (reference sequence). The CDR3 covers 12 residues. CDR3 sequence: CSVKKGTGELVF. In DNA form, the CDR3 reads TGCAGTGTCAAAAAGGGCACCGGGGAGCTGGTTTTT.

This clonotype appeared a few times. V is TRBV18 and J is TRBJ2-7, with no clear D. CDR3 length equals 14 residues. V lost 3 bases and J lost 1, with 10 bases in between. Germline values: CDR1 KGHSH, CDR2 LQKENI. The CDR3 bases are TGTGCCAGCTCACCTTCGACGGATTCCTACGAGCAGTACTTC. Translation gives CASSPSTDSYEQYF.

The rearrangement links TRBV29-1 to TRBJ2-2; D remains unclear. The length of the CDR3 is 11 residues. CDR1 SQVTM and CDR2 ANQGSEA come from the germline V gene. Trimming stripped 1 base from V and 6 bases from J, with 3 bases between. The chain's CDR3 is CSVEGPGELFF. CDR3 DNA sequence: TGCAGCGTTGAAGGGCCCGGGGAGCTGTTTTTT.